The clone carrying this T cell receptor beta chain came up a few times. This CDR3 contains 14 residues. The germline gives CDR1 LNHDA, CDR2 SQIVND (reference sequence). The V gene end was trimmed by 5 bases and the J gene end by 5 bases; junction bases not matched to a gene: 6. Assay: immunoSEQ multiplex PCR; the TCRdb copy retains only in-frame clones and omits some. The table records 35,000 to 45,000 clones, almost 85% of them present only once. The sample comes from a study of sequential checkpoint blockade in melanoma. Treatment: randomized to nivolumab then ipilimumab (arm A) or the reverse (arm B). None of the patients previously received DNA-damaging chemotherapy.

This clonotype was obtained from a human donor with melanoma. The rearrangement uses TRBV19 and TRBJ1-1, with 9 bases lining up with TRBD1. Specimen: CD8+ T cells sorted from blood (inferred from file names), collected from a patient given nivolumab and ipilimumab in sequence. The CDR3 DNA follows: TGTGCCAGTAGTGGAACAGGGGGCGGAACTGAAGCTTTCTTT. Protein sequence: CASSGTGGGTEAFF.